The present T cell receptor (beta chain) was sequenced within a study of CD8+CD57+ T cells in acquired aplastic anemia. With regard to this clonotype: At one of its ends the junction is not consistent with the germline gene, which may arise from a read error.

Genomic DNA, the template, was used for profiling of the TCR beta VDJ and CDR3. TCRdb called the reads again in MiXCR, with one record for every CDR3 protein. The sample shows 200,000 to 250,000 distinct CDR3 sequences, approximately 60% of them seen only once. This CDR3 has 15 residues. Germline CDR1 reads SGHTA; CDR2 reads FQGTGA. The patients chosen for sequencing had shown expansion of CD8+CD57+ cells (detected by flow cytometry). J is TRBJ2-4 and V is TRBV7-3; maybe TRBD1 (5 bases). The sequence came from a human donor with aplastic anemia. Sequences were obtained from sorted CD4+, CD8+, or CD8+CD57+ T cells (not recorded which) from PBMCs. The CDR3 loop reads CASSLTGSGKNIQYF. CDR3 nucleotide sequence: TGTGCCAGCAGCTTAACTGGTTCAGGGAAAAATATTCAGTACTTC.